The sequence of this T cell receptor beta chain was determined in a study of blood T cell repertoires in COVID-19. Study information: From the United States, Italy and Spain came samples of acute and convalescent COVID-19. T cells, B-cell-depleted T cells, or PBMCs provided the cDNA or gDNA that served as material.

The CDR3 has 14 amino acids. Trimming cost V 3 bases and J 1 base, with 7 bases left between them. Germline assignment: CDR1 KGHSH and CDR2 LQKENI. Original analysis: From reference gene primer amplification, estimates of nucleated cell counts were derived. Only in-frame clones appear in the TCRdb table, and some are missing; sequencing was by immunoSEQ multiplex PCR. V, J and clone size were drawn from that table, and D and trimming were deduced from the DNA. The table has 100,000 to 150,000 clones, 80% to 85% seen once. The sequenced material came from peripheral blood. The V call is TRBV18, the J call TRBJ1-3, with D unresolved. This clonotype was obtained from a man between 60 and 75 years old with acute or convalescent COVID-19. The CDR3 is CASSPSGSGNTIYF. CDR3 nucleotides: TGTGCCAGCTCACCGAGTGGTTCTGGAAACACCATATATTTT.